This entry concerns a single T cell receptor (beta chain). The repertoire was sequenced with immunoSEQ multiplex PCR; TCRdb's copy has only in-frame clones and lacks some. The sample consists of under 80,000 clones, 65% to 85% of them appearing once. With V trimmed by 1 base and J by 0 bases, 16 bases remained unmatched. The CDR3 extends over 20 amino acids. CDR1 is SGHNT, CDR2 YYREEE, per germline (reference sequence). These data belong to a study of blood T cell repertoires in COVID-19. The chain links TRBV5-4 to TRBJ2-3, with TRBD2 matching 8 bases. This sequence originates from a man in his 60s with COVID-19, enrolled during active disease. The source material was peripheral blood. CDR3: CASSLPVTGTSSPSTDTQYF. CDR3 coding DNA: TGTGCCAGCAGCTTGCCCGTGACCGGGACTAGTTCCCCTAGCACAGATACGCAGTATTTT.